This TCR beta chain appears in the sequencing data of a study of molecular identifiers for immune sequencing clone quantification. Study background: For replicates, RNA isolated from roughly 20,000 or 100,000 naive CD8 cells was divided into five portions, of which four were sequenced.

At least ten counts were recorded for this clonotype. TCRdb re-analysed the PCR reads in MiXCR, keeping a single row per CDR3 protein. The top ten hold 1.9% of the sample, which has tens of thousands of distinct CDR3 sequences, around 27% seen once. This TCR came from a human donor in good health. Some libraries in this study had Jurkat cell RNA spiked in. The sequenced sample was naive CD8+ T cells from blood, with Jurkat cell RNA spiked in. The subset here: FACS-sorted CD8+CD4-CCR7+CD45RA+ naive T cells.

The DNA of the CDR3 is TGTGCCAGCAGTTACACCCTTCGCGGGCGGGCGGACACAGATACGCAGTATTTT. It encodes CASSYTLRGRADTDTQYF. The chain is built from TRBV6-5 and TRBJ2-3; tentative D call: TRBD2 (5 bases). The CDR3 runs 18 residues. Trimming pared 2 bases from V and 2 bases from J, leaving 20 bases between. Germline lookup yields CDR1 MNHEY and CDR2 SVGAGI.